These 6 T cell receptor beta chains originate from one sample sequenced in a study of T cells in Graves' hyperthyroidism and ophthalmopathy (dated by TCRdb to 2018 to 2020). The receptor library was made with multiplex PCR. Sequenced using an Illumina HiSeq 2000. The TCR beta CDR3 regions were amplified from the RNA transcripts. The TCR CDR3 was subjected to a first round of RT-PCR using the HTBI primer set and the Qiagen OneStep RT-PCR kit. TCRdb redid the processing of the public reads, applying fastp at Q25 and MiXCR, and retained in-frame beta chains. Each entry is one CDR3 protein sequence, shown with its most common DNA and genes. Here the sample has a few hundred thousand distinct CDR3 sequences; 15% to 19% occur a single time. Roughly 7.3% of the sample is taken by the ten largest. The specimen was blood. The origin of the receptors is a woman in her 30s with Graves' hyperthyroidism.

In regard to this clonotype: Being one base from a much bigger clone, this may be a read error. The chain is built from TRBV6-1 and TRBJ2-7; 9 bases match TRBD1. This CDR3 contains 16 residues. Germline values: CDR1 MNHNS, CDR2 SASEGT. In DNA form, the CDR3 reads TGTGCCAGCAGTGATGAGACAGGGGGTTTCTCCTACGAGCGGTACTTC. This codes for CASSDETGGFSYERYF.

This clonotype has ten or more counts. The chain couples TRBV11-1 to TRBJ2-1, with D maybe TRBD2 (5 bases). The CDR3 loop spans 12 amino acids. Germline V gives CDR1 SGHAT, CDR2 FQDESV (reference sequence). V was pared by 5 bases and J by 9 bases, with 11 bases between. Here the CDR3 DNA reads TGTGCCAGCAGCCCTGCGGGTTTTGAGCAGTTCTTC. It yields the protein CASSPAGFEQFF.

This clonotype was recorded at least ten times. V gene TRBV2 combines with J gene TRBJ2-3; 14 bases map to TRBD2. V dropped 4 bases and J dropped 5; count of bases not matched to a gene: 2. The CDR3 runs 15 residues. From germline, CDR1 is SNHLY and CDR2 FYNNEI. The CDR3 nucleotides are TGTGCCAGCAGTGGGACTAGCGGGAGGTTAGATACGCAGTATTTT. Translation gives CASSGTSGRLDTQYF.

This clonotype was counted only a few times. The J gene is TRBJ1-5, the V gene TRBV12-3 or TRBV12-4; 8 nucleotides match TRBD1. Trimming cost V 5 bases and J 3 bases; bases outside gene matches: 6. This CDR3 is 15 amino acids long. The CDR3 here is CASSGGQETNQPQHF. The CDR3 DNA follows: TGTGCCAGCAGTGGGGGACAGGAAACCAATCAGCCCCAGCATTTT.

This clonotype was observed a few times. The chain has TRBV28 and TRBJ1-4; D gene uncertain. V was cut by 6 bases and J by 0 bases, with 11 bases left in between. This CDR3 region has 15 residues. Germline CDR1 reads MDHEN; CDR2 reads SYDVKM. The CDR3 sequence: CASRNHLATNEKLFF. The CDR3 DNA reads TGTGCCAGCAGAAACCACTTAGCAACTAATGAAAAACTGTTTTTT. The full variable domain, completed using reference TRBV28 and TRBJ1-4, is DVKVTQSSRYLVKRTGEKVFLECVQDMDHENMFWYRQDPGLGLRLIYFSYDVKMKEKGDIPEGYSVSREKKERFSLILESASTNQTSMYLCASRNHLATNEKLFFGSGTQLSVL.

This clonotype was detected many times. This rearrangement joins TRBV7-9 to TRBJ2-7; tentative D call: TRBD2 (7 bases). The CDR3 length is 16 residues. V shed 5 bases and J shed 2 bases, with 19 bases lying between them. The V gene's germline CDR1 is SEHNR and CDR2 FQNEAQ (reference sequence). The CDR3 spells CASSDTQRGHPYEQYF. The DNA for the CDR3 is TGTGCCAGCAGCGACACTCAGCGGGGACACCCCTACGAGCAGTACTTC. Full variable domain (remainder filled in from reference TRBV7-9 and TRBJ2-7): DTGVSQNPRHKITKRGQNVTFRCDPISEHNRLYWYRQTLGQGPEFLTYFQNEAQLEKSRLLSDRFSAERPKGSFSTLEIQRTEQGDSAMYLCASSDTQRGHPYEQYFGPGTRLTVT.